What follows describes a single T cell receptor (beta chain). This sample was included in a study of T cells after yellow fever vaccination. Trimming cost V 6 bases and J 0 bases, with 12 bases left between them. Germline loops: CDR1 DFQATT, CDR2 SNEGSKA (reference sequence). The CDR3 length is 15 residues. MiXCR was run by TCRdb on the 5' RACE reads, yielding one entry per CDR3 protein. Seen here are tens of thousands of distinct CDR3 sequences, around 7% observed once, and the top ten hold less than 45%. Sequencing used CD8+ T cells sorted from PBMCs, obtained on the day of the first yellow fever vaccination. The clonotype was recovered from a man between 18 and 29 years old who received the YFV17D yellow fever vaccine. The rearrangement links TRBV20-1 to TRBJ1-6; possible D gene TRBD1, 5 bases. The CDR3 bases are TGCAGTGCGTCACAGGAGAGCTCCTATAATTCACCCCTCCACTTT. Translating it yields CSASQESSYNSPLHF.